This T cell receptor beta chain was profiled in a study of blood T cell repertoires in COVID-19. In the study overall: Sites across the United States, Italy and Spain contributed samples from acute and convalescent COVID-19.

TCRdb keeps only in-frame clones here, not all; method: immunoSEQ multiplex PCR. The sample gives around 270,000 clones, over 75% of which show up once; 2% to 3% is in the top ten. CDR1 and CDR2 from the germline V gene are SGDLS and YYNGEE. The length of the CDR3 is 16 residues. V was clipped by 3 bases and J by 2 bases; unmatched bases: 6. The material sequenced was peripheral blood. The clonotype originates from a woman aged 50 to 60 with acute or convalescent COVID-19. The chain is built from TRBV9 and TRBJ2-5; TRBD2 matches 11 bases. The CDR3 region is CASSARGLAAQETQYF. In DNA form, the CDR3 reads TGTGCCAGCAGCGCCCGGGGACTAGCGGCACAAGAGACCCAGTACTTC. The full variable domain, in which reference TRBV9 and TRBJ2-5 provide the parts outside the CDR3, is DSGVTQTPKHLITATGQRVTLRCSPRSGDLSVYWYQQSLDQGLQFLIQYYNGEERAKGNILERFSAQQFPDLHSELNLSSLELGDSALYFCASSARGLAAQETQYFGPGTRLLVL.